This entry is about one T cell receptor beta chain. As yet, its antigen is unknown. Clones were read by immunoSEQ multiplex PCR, and TCRdb kept only the in-frame ones, dropping some. Among about 41,000 clones listed, around 83% were seen once. The data were obtained in a study of T cells in localized non-small cell lung cancer. Study-wide points: Out of the top 100 tumor clones, a median around 57 were seen in adjacent lung. Greater blood T cell density accompanied longer overall survival. Clonality peaked in uninvolved adjacent lung rather than tumor.

The CDR3 is 13 residues long. Germline V gene data show CDR1 as SQVTM and CDR2 as ANQGSEA. Trimming stripped 6 bases from V and 4 bases from J, with 13 bases between. Sequenced material: peripheral blood, taken before any cancer treatment. The chain recombines TRBV29-1 with TRBJ1-3, with unresolved D. This receptor was identified in a woman aged 18 to 55 with stage III lung adenocarcinoma. The CDR3 sequence is CSVRLRSGNTIYF. CDR3 in DNA: TGCAGCGTCCGCCTGAGGTCCGGAAACACCATATATTTT.